This TCR beta chain was profiled in a study of blood T cell repertoires in COVID-19. For the study at large: Sources were T cells, B-cell-depleted T cells, or PBMCs; the material itself was cDNA or gDNA.

Sequencing was performed with immunoSEQ multiplex PCR; in TCRdb, only in-frame clones are kept and a portion is missing. Of 60,000 or so clones in the sample, around 65% were seen once. Trimming stripped 6 bases from V and 1 base from J, with 9 bases between. Germline V gene data show CDR1 as MDHEN and CDR2 as SYDVKM. This CDR3 has 13 residues. Someone with COVID-19 had been met by exposed participants within 2 weeks before study entry. Sequencing input: PBMCs or T cells enriched from blood (not recorded which). This TCR came from an older woman who had been exposed to COVID-19. The V call is TRBV28, the J call TRBJ1-1; D gene unclear. The CDR3 sequence: CASSPPGNTEAFF. DNA of the CDR3: TGTGCCAGCAGCCCCCCAGGGAACACTGAAGCTTTCTTT.